A single count supports the clone carrying this T cell receptor beta chain. This sample is drawn from a study of blood T cell repertoires in COVID-19. Germline CDR1 is MNHEY and CDR2 is SMNVEV (reference sequence). The CDR3 loop spans 15 amino acids. V lost 8 bases to trimming and J lost 2 bases; unmatched junction nucleotides: 8. As processed by the authors: The assay estimated nucleated cells by amplifying reference gene primers. Clones were sequenced by immunoSEQ multiplex PCR, and TCRdb holds only the in-frame ones, with some missing. V, J and clone size are taken as reported in that table, and D and trimming were inferred from the DNA itself. The sample shows over 250,000 clones, approximately 92% of them seen only once.

The sequencing sample was made of PBMCs or T cells enriched from blood (not recorded which). This chain uses TRBV27 with TRBJ1-5; 8 bases map to TRBD1. This TCR came from a woman younger than 35 who had recovered from COVID-19. As DNA, the CDR3 is TGTGCCAGCGGGAGCCTCAGGGGGCGCAATCAGCCCCAGCATTTT. It encodes CASGSLRGRNQPQHF.